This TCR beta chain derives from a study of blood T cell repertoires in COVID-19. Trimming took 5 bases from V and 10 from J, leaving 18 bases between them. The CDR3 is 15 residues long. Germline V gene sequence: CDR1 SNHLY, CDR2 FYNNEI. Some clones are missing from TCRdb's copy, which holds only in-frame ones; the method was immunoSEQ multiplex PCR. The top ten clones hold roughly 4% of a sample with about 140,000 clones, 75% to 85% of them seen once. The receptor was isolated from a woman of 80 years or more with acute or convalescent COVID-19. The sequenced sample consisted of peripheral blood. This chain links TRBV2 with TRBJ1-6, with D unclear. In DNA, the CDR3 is TGTGCCAGCAGTCTGCAGACCCCCGGGAGGTCACCCCTCCACTTT. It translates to CASSLQTPGRSPLHF. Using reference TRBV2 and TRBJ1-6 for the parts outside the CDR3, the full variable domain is EPEVTQTPSHQVTQMGQEVILRCVPISNHLYFYWYRQILGQKVEFLVSFYNNEISEKSEIFDDQFSVERPDGSNFTLKIRSTKLEDSAMYFCASSLQTPGRSPLHFGNGTRLTVT.